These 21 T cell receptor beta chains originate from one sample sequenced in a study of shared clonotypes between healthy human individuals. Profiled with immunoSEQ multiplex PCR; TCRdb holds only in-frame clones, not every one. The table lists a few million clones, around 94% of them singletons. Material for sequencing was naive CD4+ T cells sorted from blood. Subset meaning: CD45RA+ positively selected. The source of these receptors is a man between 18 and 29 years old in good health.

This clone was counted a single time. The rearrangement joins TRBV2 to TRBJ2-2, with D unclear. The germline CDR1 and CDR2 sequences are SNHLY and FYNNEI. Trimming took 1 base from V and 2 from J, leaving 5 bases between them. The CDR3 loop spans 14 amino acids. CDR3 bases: TGTGCCAGCAGTGAAGTCAGTAACACCGGGGAGCTGTTTTTT. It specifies CASSEVSNTGELFF.

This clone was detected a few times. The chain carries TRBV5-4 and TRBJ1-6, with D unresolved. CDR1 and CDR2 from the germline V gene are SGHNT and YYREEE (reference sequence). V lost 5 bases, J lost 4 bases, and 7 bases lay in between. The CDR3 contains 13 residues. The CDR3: CASRVEYNSPLHF. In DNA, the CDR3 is TGTGCCAGCAGAGTAGAATATAATTCACCCCTCCACTTT.

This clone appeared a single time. The CDR3 loop is CASSVTTGGHTEAFF. In DNA form, the CDR3 reads TGCGCCAGCAGCGTAACGACAGGGGGGCACACTGAAGCTTTCTTT. The chain is built from TRBV5-1 and TRBJ1-1, with 9 bases aligning to TRBD1. CDR1 and CDR2 (germline): SGHRS, YFSETQ. V lost 4 bases and J lost 3; bases outside the gene matches: 7. CDR3 length: 15 residues.

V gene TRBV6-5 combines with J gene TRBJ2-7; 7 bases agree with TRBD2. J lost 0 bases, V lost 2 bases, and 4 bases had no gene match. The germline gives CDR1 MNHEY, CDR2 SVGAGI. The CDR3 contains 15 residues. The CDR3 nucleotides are TGTGCCAGCAGTTACCAGCGGGGCCGCTCCTACGAGCAGTACTTC. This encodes CASSYQRGRSYEQYF.

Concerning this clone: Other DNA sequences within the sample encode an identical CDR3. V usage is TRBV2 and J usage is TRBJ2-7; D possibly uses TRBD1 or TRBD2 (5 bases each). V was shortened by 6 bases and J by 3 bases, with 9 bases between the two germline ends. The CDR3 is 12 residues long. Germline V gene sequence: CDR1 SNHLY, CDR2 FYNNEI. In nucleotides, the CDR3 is TGTGCCAGCAGGGGGGAGTTCTACGAGCAGTACTTC. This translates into CASRGEFYEQYF.

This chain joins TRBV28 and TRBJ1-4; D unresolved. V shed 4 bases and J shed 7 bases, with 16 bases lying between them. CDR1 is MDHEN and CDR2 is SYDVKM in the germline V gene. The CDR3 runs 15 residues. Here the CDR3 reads CASSSMGSKVEKLFF. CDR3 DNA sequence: TGTGCCAGCAGTTCAATGGGGTCGAAGGTTGAAAAACTGTTTTTT.

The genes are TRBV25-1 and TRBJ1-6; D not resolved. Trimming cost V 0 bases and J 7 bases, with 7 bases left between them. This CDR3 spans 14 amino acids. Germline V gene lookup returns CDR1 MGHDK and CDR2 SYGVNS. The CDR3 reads CASSEYQINSPLHF. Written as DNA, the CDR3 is TGTGCCAGCAGTGAATACCAGATAAATTCACCCCTCCACTTT.

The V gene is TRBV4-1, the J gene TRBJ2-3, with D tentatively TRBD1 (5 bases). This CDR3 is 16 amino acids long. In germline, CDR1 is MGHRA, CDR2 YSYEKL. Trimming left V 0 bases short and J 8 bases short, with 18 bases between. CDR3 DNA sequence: TGCGCCAGCAGCCAAGAACAGGTCGCATTTTCGGGTACGCAGTATTTT. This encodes CASSQEQVAFSGTQYF.

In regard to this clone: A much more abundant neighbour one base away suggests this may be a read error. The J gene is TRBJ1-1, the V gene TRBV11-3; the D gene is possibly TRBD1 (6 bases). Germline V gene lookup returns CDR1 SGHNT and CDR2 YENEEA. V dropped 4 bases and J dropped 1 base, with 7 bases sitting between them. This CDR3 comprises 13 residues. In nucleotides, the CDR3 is TGTGCCAGCAGCTCGGACAGGAACACTGAAGCTTTCTTT. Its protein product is CASSSDRNTEAFF.

The CDR3 spells CASSFPTVDRLVQYF. Here the CDR3 DNA reads TGTGCCAGCAGTTTCCCCACAGTTGATCGGTTAGTGCAGTATTTT. The chain joins TRBV28 to TRBJ2-3; D call uncertain. Germline CDR1 reads MDHEN; CDR2 reads SYDVKM. With 3 bases removed from V and 11 bases from J, the gap between germline ends came to 21 bases. This CDR3 spans 15 amino acids.

In DNA, the CDR3 is TGTGCCAGCAGCCCCCGACCCGGGACAGCGGGCAATGAGCAGTTCTTC. Translating gives CASSPRPGTAGNEQFF. The chain links TRBV7-2 to TRBJ2-1, with D maybe TRBD1 (7 bases). CDR3 length equals 16 residues. CDR1 and CDR2 from the germline V gene are SGHTA and FQGNSA. With 5 bases removed from V and 6 bases from J, the gap between germline ends came to 20 bases.

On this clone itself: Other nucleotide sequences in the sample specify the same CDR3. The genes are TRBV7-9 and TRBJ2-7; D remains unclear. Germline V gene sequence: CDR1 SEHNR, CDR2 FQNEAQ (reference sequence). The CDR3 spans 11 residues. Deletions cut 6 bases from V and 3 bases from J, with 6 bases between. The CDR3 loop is CASSPLYEQYF. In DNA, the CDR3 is TGTGCCAGCAGTCCTCTCTACGAGCAGTACTTC.

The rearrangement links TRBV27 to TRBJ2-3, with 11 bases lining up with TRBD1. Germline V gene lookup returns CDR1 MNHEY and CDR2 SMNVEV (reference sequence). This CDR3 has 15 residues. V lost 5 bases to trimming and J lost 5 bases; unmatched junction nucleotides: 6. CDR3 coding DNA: TGTGCCAGCAGTACCCGGACAGGGGGCATAGATACGCAGTATTTT. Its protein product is CASSTRTGGIDTQYF.

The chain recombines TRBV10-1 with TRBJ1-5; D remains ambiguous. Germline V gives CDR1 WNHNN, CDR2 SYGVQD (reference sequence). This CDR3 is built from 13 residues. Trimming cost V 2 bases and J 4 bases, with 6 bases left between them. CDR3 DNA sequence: TGCGCCAGCAGTGAGGGGATTAATCAGCCCCAGCATTTT. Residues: CASSEGINQPQHF.

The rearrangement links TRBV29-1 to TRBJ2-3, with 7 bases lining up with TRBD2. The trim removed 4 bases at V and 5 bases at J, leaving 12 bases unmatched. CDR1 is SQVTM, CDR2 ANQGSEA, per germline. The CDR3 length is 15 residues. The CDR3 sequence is CSVATWGGRGDTQYF. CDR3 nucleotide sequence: TGCAGCGTTGCAACCTGGGGGGGGAGAGGAGATACGCAGTATTTT.

The CDR3 sequence is CASSERKVEAFF. The CDR3 nucleotides are TGTGCCAGCAGTGAAAGGAAGGTTGAAGCTTTCTTT. The V call is TRBV6-1, the J call TRBJ1-1; D not resolved. V dropped 2 bases and J dropped 7 bases, with 8 bases sitting between them. Germline loops: CDR1 MNHNS, CDR2 SASEGT. The CDR3 has 12 residues.

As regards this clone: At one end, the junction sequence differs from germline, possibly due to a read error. The CDR3 DNA is TGCAGTGCTAGAGTGAGCCCGGCAGACTTC. The encoded protein is CSARVSPADF. V and J are TRBV20-1 and TRBJ2-5; no firm D call. The CDR3 consists of 10 residues. Germline-derived CDR1 and CDR2 are DFQATT and SNEGSKA (reference sequence).

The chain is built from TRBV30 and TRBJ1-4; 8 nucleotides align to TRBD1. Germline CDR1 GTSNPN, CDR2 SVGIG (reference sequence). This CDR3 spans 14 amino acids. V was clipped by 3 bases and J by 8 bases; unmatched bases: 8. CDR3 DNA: TGTGCCTGGAGCACCCCTGACAGGGGAGAAAAACTGTTTTTT. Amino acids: CAWSTPDRGEKLFF.

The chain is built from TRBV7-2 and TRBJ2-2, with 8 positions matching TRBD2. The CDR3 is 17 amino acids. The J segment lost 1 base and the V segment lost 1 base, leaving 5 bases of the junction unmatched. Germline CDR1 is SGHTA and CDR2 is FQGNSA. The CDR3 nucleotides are TGTGCCAGCAGCTTAGAGCCCAGCGGGGGGAACACCGGGGAGCTGTTTTTT. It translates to CASSLEPSGGNTGELFF. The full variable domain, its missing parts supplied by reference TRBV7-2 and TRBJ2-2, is GAGVSQSPSNKVTEKGKDVELRCDPISGHTALYWYRQSLGQGLEFLIYFQGNSAPDKSGLPSDRFSAERTGGSVSTLTIQRTQQEDSAVYLCASSLEPSGGNTGELFFGEGSRLTVL.

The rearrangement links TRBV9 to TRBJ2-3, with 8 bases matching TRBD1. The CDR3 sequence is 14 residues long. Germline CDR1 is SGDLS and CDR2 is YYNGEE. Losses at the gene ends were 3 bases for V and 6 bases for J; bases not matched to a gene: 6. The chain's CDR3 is CASSADRGWDTQYF. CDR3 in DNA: TGTGCCAGCAGCGCCGACAGGGGCTGGGATACGCAGTATTTT.

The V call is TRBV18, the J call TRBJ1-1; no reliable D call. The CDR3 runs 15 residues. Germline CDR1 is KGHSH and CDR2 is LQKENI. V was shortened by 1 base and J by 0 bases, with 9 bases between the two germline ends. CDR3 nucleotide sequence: TGTGCCAGCTCACCACAGACTCTGGTGAACACTGAAGCTTTCTTT. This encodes CASSPQTLVNTEAFF. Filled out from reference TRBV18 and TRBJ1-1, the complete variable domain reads NAGVMQNPRHLVRRRGQEARLRCSPMKGHSHVYWYRQLPEEGLKFMVYLQKENIIDESGMPKERFSAEFPKEGPSILRIQQVVRGDSAAYFCASSPQTLVNTEAFFGQGTRLTVV.